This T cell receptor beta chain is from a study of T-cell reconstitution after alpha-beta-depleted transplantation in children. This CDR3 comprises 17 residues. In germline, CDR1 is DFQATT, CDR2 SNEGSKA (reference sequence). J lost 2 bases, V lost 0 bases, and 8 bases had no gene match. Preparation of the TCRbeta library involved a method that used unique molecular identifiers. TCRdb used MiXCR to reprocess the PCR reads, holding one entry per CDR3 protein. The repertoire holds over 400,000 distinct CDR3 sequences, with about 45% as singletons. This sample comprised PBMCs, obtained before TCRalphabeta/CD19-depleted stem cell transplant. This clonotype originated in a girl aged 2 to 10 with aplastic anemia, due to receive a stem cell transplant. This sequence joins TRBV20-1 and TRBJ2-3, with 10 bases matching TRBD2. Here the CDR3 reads CSARDLELAGITDTQYF. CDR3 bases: TGCAGTGCTAGAGACCTGGAACTAGCGGGGATCACAGATACGCAGTATTTT.